This T cell receptor beta chain was profiled in a study of T cell repertoires in cytomegalovirus infection. Overall study context: Selection of CMV epitopes for the study included recently identified HLA-C-restricted and well-studied HLA-B-restricted ones. Public TCR beta signatures indicated both CMV infection and matching HLA type. Study results and limitations: There were carriers of CMV plus the relevant HLA, and cumulative public TCR beta family frequency identified them. The ex vivo response was dominated by HLA-C-restricted CMV-specific TCR beta clonotypes.

This clonotype came up a few times. Its antigen is still unknown. V gave up 4 bases and J gave up 2 bases; unmatched junction bases: 10. CDR1 MNHEY and CDR2 SVGEGT come from the germline V gene. This CDR3 contains 16 residues. TCRdb analysed the reads with MiXCR anew, one entry per CDR3 protein. The sample lists a few hundred thousand distinct CDR3 sequences; 40% were seen once. J is TRBJ2-7 and V is TRBV6-2 or TRBV6-3; TRBD2 matches at 8 bases. The material was cultured PBMCs, obtained from culture after CMV antigen stimulation. The clonotype was recovered from a human donor in good health (CMV status not recorded). Some clones in this sample may be carry-over from other donors' samples. CDR3 loop: CASSSRTSGFPYEQYF. Here the CDR3 DNA reads TGTGCCAGCAGTTCCCGAACTAGCGGTTTCCCCTACGAGCAGTACTTC.